The next 8 T cell receptor beta chains were all read from a single sample in a study of post-analysis software for immune sequencing data. Antigens for these TCRs are unknown. cDNA libraries of TCR beta carried unique molecular identifiers. MiXCR, applied by TCRdb to the PCR reads, yields one record per CDR3 protein. The data show 650,000 to 850,000 distinct CDR3 sequences, around 53% seen once. Whole-study findings and limits: Four to six TRBV segments (TRBV5-6, TRBV5-1 and TRBV20-1 among them) occurred more frequently in patients than in controls.

Sequencing used blood. These TCRs come from a girl aged 5-17 years with multiple sclerosis.

The chain employs TRBV20-1 and TRBJ1-2; TRBD1 matches at 11 bases. CDR1 DFQATT and CDR2 SNEGSKA come from the germline V gene (reference sequence). The V gene end was trimmed by 2 bases and the J gene end by 3 bases; junction bases not matched to a gene: 5. CDR3 length: 15 residues. The CDR3 region is CSARQGQGAYYGYTF. Here the CDR3 DNA reads TGCAGTGCTAGACAAGGACAGGGGGCTTACTATGGCTACACCTTC.

This clonotype was detected many times. V gene TRBV12-3 or TRBV12-4 combines with J gene TRBJ1-1; D not certain. Between the trimmed V and J ends, which lost 6 bases and 1 base, there was a span of 15 bases. The CDR3 consists of 15 residues. CDR3 protein: CASSRPRTANTEAFF. The CDR3 coding sequence is TGTGCCAGCAGCCGACCGAGGACGGCGAACACTGAAGCTTTCTTT.

This clonotype has only a few counts. V gene TRBV4-1 combines with J gene TRBJ1-2, with a weak D call TRBD1 (5 bases). Germline CDR1 MGHRA, CDR2 YSYEKL. V dropped 5 bases and J dropped 6 bases, with 16 bases sitting between them. The CDR3 is 14 residues long. The CDR3 here is CASSNWDGANGYTF. Written as DNA, the CDR3 is TGCGCCAGCAGCAATTGGGACGGAGCTAATGGCTACACCTTC.

V is TRBV5-1 and J is TRBJ2-2, with D perhaps TRBD2 (6 bases). Germline V lookup: CDR1 SGHRS, CDR2 YFSETQ. The CDR3 contains 16 residues. V lost 4 bases and J lost 1, with 14 bases in between. In DNA form, the CDR3 reads TGCGCCAGCAGCCCACGGCGGGGTATGAACACCGGGGAGCTGTTTTTT. It codes for CASSPRRGMNTGELFF.

This clonotype was found a few times. This chain uses TRBV3-1 with TRBJ2-1; unclear D gene. V was trimmed by 4 bases and J by 1 base, leaving 20 bases between them. This CDR3 is built from 18 residues. Germline V gene data show CDR1 as LGHDT and CDR2 as YNNKEL (reference sequence). CDR3 in DNA: TGTGCCAGCAGCCCACCCCACAGCGATGGGGTATCCTACAATGAGCAGTTCTTC. As protein: CASSPPHSDGVSYNEQFF.

The V gene is TRBV9, the J gene TRBJ2-5; 10 bases are a match to TRBD2. Germline CDR1 SGDLS, CDR2 YYNGEE. The J segment lost 2 bases and the V segment lost 0 bases, leaving 1 base of the junction unmatched. The CDR3 length is 15 residues. As DNA, the CDR3 is TGTGCCAGCAGCGTAGGGGGACTAGCGCAAGAGACCCAGTACTTC. It encodes CASSVGGLAQETQYF.

The chain couples TRBV5-1 to TRBJ2-2; the D gene is possibly TRBD1 (5 bases). The V gene's germline CDR1 is SGHRS and CDR2 YFSETQ. This CDR3 is 16 amino acids long. The V and J ends lost 4 bases and 4 bases respectively, with 17 bases between them. CDR3 nucleotide sequence: TGCGCCAGCAGCCCCGGACAACGAATAAGCACCGGGGAGCTGTTTTTT. This gives the protein CASSPGQRISTGELFF.

The chain is built from TRBV9 and TRBJ2-1; D gene uncertain. Germline assignment: CDR1 SGDLS and CDR2 YYNGEE. Trimming shortened V by 4 bases and J by 8 bases, and 10 bases separated the two germline ends. This CDR3 is built from 12 residues. The CDR3 region is CASSIGRYEQFF. The CDR3 DNA sequence: TGTGCCAGCAGCATTGGACGGTATGAGCAGTTCTTC.